Sequencing of this TCR beta chain was carried out in a study of OX40 agonist ivuxolimab in advanced cancers. Background on the study: Patients received ivuxolimab, an intravenous treatment, every 2 weeks at 0.01 to 10 mg/kg. The study, taken as a whole, reports: The CD4+ and CD8+ T cells in the blood had expanded clonally by week 6 at 0.1 to 3.0 mg/kg. On average, CD8+ T cells showed a greater number of expanded clones than CD4+.

Trimming removed 4 bases from V and 2 bases from J, with 4 bases in between. Per the germline V gene, CDR1 is SGHKS and CDR2 is YYEKEE (reference sequence). The CDR3 has 11 residues. The protocol was immunoSEQ multiplex PCR, while the TCRdb copy is restricted to in-frame clones and leaves out a portion. The sample carries roughly 81,000 clones, approximately 90% recorded once. Drawing of blood for sampling happened at baseline, at cycle 4 day 1, and at cycle 7 day 1. This clone was observed a few times. Its target is not known. Sequenced here: CD4+ or CD8+ T cells sorted from blood, sampled in a trial of the OX40 agonist ivuxolimab. The chain combines TRBV5-5 with TRBJ2-7; D gene unclear. This receptor was obtained from an adult with an advanced solid tumor such as melanoma, head and neck, liver or kidney cancer. CDR3 loop: CASSTTYEQYF. CDR3 nucleotide sequence: TGTGCCAGCAGCACCACCTACGAGCAGTACTTC.